This TCR beta chain was captured in a study of human T cells and chemical hapten exposure. TCRdb reprocessed the RACE reads via MiXCR and lists one record per CDR3 protein. The data contain around 110,000 distinct CDR3 sequences, about 12% of them singletons. Sample time point: patch test 1, 2 weeks after DPC sensitization. Treatment: therapeutic diphenylcyclopropenone sensitization with weekly scalp DPC. Blood draws came before every patch-test application. V was pared by 4 bases and J by 1 base, with 10 bases of the junction left unmatched. The CDR3 is 17 amino acids. This clonotype was seen only a few times.

The source material was whole blood, sampled in connection with sensitization to the hapten diphenylcyclopropenone (DPC). This chain joins TRBV12-3 or TRBV12-4 and TRBJ1-2; 9 bases are a match to TRBD1. This TCR was recovered from a woman in her forties or fifties with alopecia areata. Some clones in this sample may be carry-over from other donors' samples. CDR3 nucleotides: TGTGCCAGCAGTTGGGTTCTTCGGACAGGGGTTAACTATGGCTACACCTTC. Translated, it gives CASSWVLRTGVNYGYTF.